A single sample is the source of the 2 T cell receptor beta chains below, sequenced in a study of T cell responses to AZD1222 COVID-19 vaccine. Method: immunoSEQ multiplex PCR; TCRdb's copy keeps in-frame clones and lacks some. The table has 75,000 to 100,000 clones, around nine tenths seen once; the top ten hold 12%. Source: peripheral blood, taken on day 0 of AZD1222 vaccination. These receptors came from an adult in good health.

The chain employs TRBV7-9 and TRBJ1-4; no clear D. The V gene lost 4 bases and the J gene lost 2 bases, with 5 bases spanning the gap. Per germline, CDR1 SEHNR and CDR2 FQNEAQ (reference sequence). The CDR3 runs to 13 residues. The CDR3 region is CASSSLTNEKLFF. The CDR3 DNA is TGTGCCAGCAGCTCTTTGACTAATGAAAAACTGTTTTTT.

The chain combines TRBV9 with TRBJ2-1, with TRBD1 matching over 7 bases. Trimming at V came to 0 bases and at J to 2 bases, leaving 5 bases not matched to a gene. From germline, CDR1 is SGDLS and CDR2 YYNGEE. The CDR3 has 16 residues. CDR3 DNA: TGTGCCAGCAGCGTAGATGAGGGGGCGACCTACAATGAGCAGTTCTTC. This codes for CASSVDEGATYNEQFF. The full variable domain, rest sourced from reference TRBV9 and TRBJ2-1, is DSGVTQTPKHLITATGQRVTLRCSPRSGDLSVYWYQQSLDQGLQFLIQYYNGEERAKGNILERFSAQQFPDLHSELNLSSLELGDSALYFCASSVDEGATYNEQFFGPGTRLTVL.